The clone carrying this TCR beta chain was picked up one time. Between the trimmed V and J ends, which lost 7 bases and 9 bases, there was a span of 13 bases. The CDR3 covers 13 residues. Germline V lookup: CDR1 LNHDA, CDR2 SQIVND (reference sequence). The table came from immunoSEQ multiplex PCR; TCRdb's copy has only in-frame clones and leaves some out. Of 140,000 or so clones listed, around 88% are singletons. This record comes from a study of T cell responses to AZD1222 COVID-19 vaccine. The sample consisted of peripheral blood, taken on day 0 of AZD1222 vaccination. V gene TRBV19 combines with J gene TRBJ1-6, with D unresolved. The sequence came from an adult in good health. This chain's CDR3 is CASKGNQASPLHF. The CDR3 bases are TGTGCCAGTAAGGGAAATCAAGCTTCACCCCTCCACTTT.